These T cell receptor beta chains were read from a single sample in a study of blood T cell repertoires in COVID-19. The method was immunoSEQ multiplex PCR; TCRdb's version includes in-frame clones alone and lacks a portion of them. The sample comprises about 270,000 clones, about 90% of which are singletons, and more than 1.5% rests with the top ten. Sample: PBMCs or T cells enriched from blood (not recorded which). These receptors were collected from a woman aged 60-75 years who had recovered from COVID-19. CDR3s include the opening cysteine and the closing phenylalanine or tryptophan. Each record gives: D gene, V gene, clone size, J gene, CDR3 protein, CDR3 DNA. The D gene is left open where the match is weak. Some rows mark clone size as missing; the rest say once, few, many or name a class of expanded clone.

>.|TRBV9|.|TRBJ2-2
CASSATGWGGELFF
TGTGCCAGCAGCGCCACAGGGTGGGGCGGGGAGCTGTTTTTT
>.|TRBV4-2|.|TRBJ2-7
CASSQVFAASRNFYEQYF
TGTGCCAGCAGCCAAGTTTTTGCGGCTAGCCGAAACTTCTACGAGCAGTACTTC
>.|TRBV28|.|TRBJ1-4
CASSLGGGVQEKLFF
TGTGCCAGCAGTTTGGGAGGTGGGGTTCAAGAAAAACTGTTTTTT
>.|TRBV7-2|.|TRBJ1-1
CASGLKTVLDAFF
TGTGCCAGCGGCCTAAAGACAGTTTTGGACGCTTTCTTT
>TRBD1|TRBV18|.|TRBJ1-2
CASSQNRDRGNGYTF
TGTGCCAGCTCACAAAACCGGGACAGGGGGAACGGCTACACCTTC
>.|TRBV11-2|once|TRBJ2-1
CASSHSHLSNEQFF
TGTGCCAGCAGCCATTCGCACCTTAGTAATGAGCAGTTCTTC
>TRBD2|TRBV10-1|once|TRBJ2-7
CASSEGSGRSEQYF
TGCGCCAGCAGTGAGGGTAGCGGGAGGAGTGAGCAGTACTTC
>TRBD2|TRBV2|.|TRBJ2-7
CASTGYTSGRDEQYF
TGTGCCAGCACTGGGTATACTAGCGGGAGGGACGAGCAGTACTTC
>.|TRBV11-3|.|TRBJ2-1
CASTRASNEQFF
TGTGCCAGCACAAGAGCAAGCAATGAGCAGTTCTTC
>TRBD1|TRBV7-9|few|TRBJ1-2
CASSITLTGDYGYTF
TGTGCCAGCAGCATAACCTTGACAGGGGACTATGGCTACACCTTC
>TRBD1|TRBV19|.|TRBJ2-3
CASSMPGGSTDTQYF
TGTGCCAGTAGTATGCCAGGGGGCAGCACAGATACGCAGTATTTT
>.|TRBV19|.|TRBJ1-2
CASSIVGGRRNYGYTF
TGTGCCAGTAGTATAGTCGGGGGGCGCCGTAACTATGGCTACACCTTC
>.|TRBV7-2|.|TRBJ1-2
CASSPGGVDYGYTF
TGTGCCAGCAGCCCTGGGGGGGTCGACTATGGCTACACCTTC
>.|TRBV28|.|TRBJ2-3
CASSFPEHWGDTDTQYF
TGTGCCAGCAGTTTTCCAGAACATTGGGGGGACACAGATACGCAGTATTTT
>.|TRBV28|.|TRBJ1-5
CASSLNRADEPQHF
TGTGCCAGCAGTTTAAACAGGGCCGATGAACCCCAGCATTTT